This TCR beta chain was identified in a study of PD-L1 blockade in urothelial cancer. Looking at the study overall: Bladder-origin urothelial cancer in males described about 90% of the 29 patients.

Germline CDR1 reads KGHSH; CDR2 reads LQKENI. Trimming pared 6 bases from V and 3 bases from J, leaving 17 bases between. The CDR3 covers 15 residues. Time point: peripheral blood 6 weeks after treatment start. Method: immunoSEQ multiplex PCR; TCRdb's copy keeps in-frame clones and lacks some. The data contain approximately 93,000 clones, approximately 87% of them singletons. The sample consisted of PBMCs, taken around atezolizumab (anti-PD-L1) treatment. This rearrangement joins TRBV18 to TRBJ1-1, with D possibly TRBD1 on 6 matching bases. The sequence was collected from a man aged 65 to 79 with urothelial cancer. The CDR3 reads CASSTTREGDTEAFF. The CDR3 region has the DNA TGTGCCAGCTCGACCACCAGAGAGGGGGACACTGAAGCTTTCTTT.